The clone carrying this T cell receptor (beta chain) came up a few times. Its target is unknown. TCRdb itself ran the reads through MiXCR, one entry per CDR3 protein. The profile shows about 920,000 distinct CDR3 sequences, around 29% of them singletons. CDR1 and CDR2 (germline): MNHNS, SASEGT. This CDR3 is built from 12 residues. Trimming removed 7 bases at V and 4 bases at J, with 10 bases between. The data stem from a study of T cell repertoires in cytomegalovirus infection. Study information: CMV epitopes used comprised recently identified HLA-C-restricted ones and well-studied HLA-B-restricted ones. Through public TCR beta signatures, both CMV infection and matching HLA type were indicated. Notes on the study in general: HLA-C-restricted CMV clonotypes gave the most frequent clonotype in two of eight donors. Pooled public TCR beta family frequency picked out CMV carriers with the relevant HLA.

The clonotype originates from a human donor in good health (CMV status not recorded). Some clones in this sample may be carry-over from other donors' samples. The sample consisted of cultured CD8+ T cells from PBMCs, taken from culture after CMV antigen stimulation. The chain is built from TRBV6-1 and TRBJ1-2; D unresolved. CDR3 sequence: CASITETYGYTF. CDR3 sequence (DNA): TGTGCCAGCATCACAGAGACCTATGGCTACACCTTC.